Listed here is a single T cell receptor beta chain. Its cognate antigen has yet to be identified. Per-nucleotide qualities are absent, and no much larger clonotype sits a single base away. In the prospective study, participants were 18 to 89 years old, resided in fewer than 25 geographic areas of the United States, and were enrolled through a virtual design. In the prospective study, participants were assigned to cohorts based on the clinical history participants reported in a screening survey and a study questionnaire. Recovered participants in ImmuneRACE Cohort 3 were defined as having two consecutive negative NP/OP PCR tests, clearance from a healthcare professional, or resolution of symptoms. Mobile phlebotomists in the prospective study collected whole blood, serum and a nasopharyngeal or oropharyngeal swab from every participant. Prospective study participants could optionally give additional blood draws and questionnaires over a roughly 2-month period. Before DNA extraction, prospective study blood samples were shipped either frozen or at room temperature.

TCRbeta CDR3 regions were amplified from genomic DNA by means of the immunoSEQ Assay, a bias-controlled multiplex PCR. As for how the authors treated the data: The number of nucleated cells in each sample was estimated by amplification of reference gene primers within the assay. To quantify the absolute abundance of each unique TCRbeta CDR3 rearrangement, sequence reads were collapsed and filtered. For each sample, productive Simpson clonality was calculated by taking the square root of Simpson's diversity index across productive rearrangements. TCRdb's version of the immuneACCESS table is confined to in-frame rearrangements and falls short of the full clone set. An unresolved V gene accounts for under half of the shortfall where checked; the remainder is of unknown origin. V and J calls and clone size are copied from that table; D and trimming were computed from the DNA. The sample has 200,000 to 250,000 clones on record, just under 90% of them singletons. The top ten clonotypes cover about 1.3% of the sample.

The CDR3 has 15 amino acids, counting the end cysteine and phenylalanine. Only the CDR3 DNA stays, 45 bases, in frame from base 1. From the germline V gene (reference sequence), CDR1 is MNHNY and CDR2 is SVGAGI. Between the V and J ends, shortened by 5 bases and 1 base respectively, the junction contains 14 bases. This entry belongs to a study of blood T cell repertoires in COVID-19 (dated by TCRdb to 2020 to 2021). Study-level background: Collaborator samples came from the United States, Italy and Spain and covered acute and convalescent phases of COVID-19. Deeply sampled blood TCRbeta repertoires from subjects exposed to, actively infected with, or recovered from COVID-19 were included in the dataset. The prospective study material was composed of cDNA or gDNA derived from T cells, B-cell-depleted T cells, or PBMCs. Samples were obtained from the ongoing ImmuneRACE study (first 160 participants) and from roughly 1,300 subjects provided by 6 global collaborators. The repertoires were made available in a free public database intended to serve as a resource for research on the immune response to SARS-CoV-2. The sample metadata nearly always contained a de-identified subject ID, COVID-19 status, age in years and sex. Where HLA class I and class II types were available, the types were taken from metadata supplied by the sample provider, not from assay-based typing. On the study overall, not on this receptor specifically: The amount of clinical and demographic metadata varied by source and participant and was provided uncurated.

Recombination joined TRBV6-6 with TRBJ1-1; TRBD1 might be the D gene, on 5 matching bases. The sequence came from a man aged 25 to 45 who had recovered from COVID-19. The specimen sequenced was PBMCs or T cells enriched from blood (not recorded which). This receptor has the CDR3 CASSPAGGENTEAFF. The DNA sequence follows: TGTGCCAGCAGTCCCGCCGGAGGGGAGAACACTGAAGCTTTCTTT.